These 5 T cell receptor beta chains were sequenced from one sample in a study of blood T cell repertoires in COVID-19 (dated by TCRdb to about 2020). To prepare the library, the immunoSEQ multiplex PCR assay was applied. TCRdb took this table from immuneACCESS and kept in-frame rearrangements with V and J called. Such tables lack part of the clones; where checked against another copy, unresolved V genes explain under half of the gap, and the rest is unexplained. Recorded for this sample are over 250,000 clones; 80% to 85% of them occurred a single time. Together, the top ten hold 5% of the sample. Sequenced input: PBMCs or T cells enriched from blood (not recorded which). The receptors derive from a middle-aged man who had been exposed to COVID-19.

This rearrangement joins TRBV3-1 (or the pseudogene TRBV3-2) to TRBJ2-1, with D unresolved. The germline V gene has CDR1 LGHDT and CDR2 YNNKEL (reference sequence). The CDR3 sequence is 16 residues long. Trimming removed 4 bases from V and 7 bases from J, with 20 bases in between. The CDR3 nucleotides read TGTGCCAGCAGCCGACCTCTCCTCGGCGGAAGGAATGAGCAGTTCTTC. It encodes CASSRPLLGGRNEQFF.

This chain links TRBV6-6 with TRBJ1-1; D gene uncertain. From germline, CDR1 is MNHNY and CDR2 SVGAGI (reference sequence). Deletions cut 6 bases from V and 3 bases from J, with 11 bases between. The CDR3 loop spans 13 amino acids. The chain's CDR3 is CASRPPRDTEAFF. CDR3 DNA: TGTGCCAGCAGACCCCCTCGGGACACTGAAGCTTTCTTT.

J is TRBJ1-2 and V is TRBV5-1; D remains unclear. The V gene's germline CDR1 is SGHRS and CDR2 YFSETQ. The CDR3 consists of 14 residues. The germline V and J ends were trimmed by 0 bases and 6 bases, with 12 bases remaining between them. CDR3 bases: TGCGCCAGCAGCTTGGACCCCCCCAGTGATGGCTACACCTTC. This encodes CASSLDPPSDGYTF.

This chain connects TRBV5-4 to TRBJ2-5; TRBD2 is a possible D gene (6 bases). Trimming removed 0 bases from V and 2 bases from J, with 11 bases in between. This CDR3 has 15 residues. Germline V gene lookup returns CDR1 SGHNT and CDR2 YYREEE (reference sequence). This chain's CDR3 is CASSLAGREQETQYF. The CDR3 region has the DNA TGTGCCAGCAGCTTGGCTGGACGGGAGCAAGAGACCCAGTACTTC.

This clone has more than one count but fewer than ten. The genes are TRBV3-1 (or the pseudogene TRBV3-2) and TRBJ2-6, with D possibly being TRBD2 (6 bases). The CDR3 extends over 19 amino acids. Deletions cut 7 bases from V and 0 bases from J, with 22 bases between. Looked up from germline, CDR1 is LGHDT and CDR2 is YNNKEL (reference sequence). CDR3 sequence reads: CASNSVVGGGFSGANVLTF. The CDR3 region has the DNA TGTGCCAGCAACAGCGTGGTGGGGGGTGGGTTCTCTGGGGCCAACGTCCTGACTTTC.